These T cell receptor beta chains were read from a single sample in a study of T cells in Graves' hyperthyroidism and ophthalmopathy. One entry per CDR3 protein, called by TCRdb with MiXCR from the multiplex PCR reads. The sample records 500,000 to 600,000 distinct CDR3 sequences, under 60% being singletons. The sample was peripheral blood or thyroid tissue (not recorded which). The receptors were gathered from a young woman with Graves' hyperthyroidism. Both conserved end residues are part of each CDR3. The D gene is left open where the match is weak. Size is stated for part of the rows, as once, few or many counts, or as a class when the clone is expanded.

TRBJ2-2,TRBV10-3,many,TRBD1,CAISRRQGSAGELFF,TGTGCCATCAGCCGACGACAGGGGAGCGCCGGGGAGCTGTTTTTT
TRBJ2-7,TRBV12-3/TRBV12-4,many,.,CASSLSYQGTYEQYF,TGTGCCAGCAGTTTAAGTTACCAGGGCACCTACGAGCAGTACTTC
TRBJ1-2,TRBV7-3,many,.,CASSLTGRDYGYTF,TGTGCCAGCAGCTTAACAGGGCGTGACTATGGCTACACCTTC
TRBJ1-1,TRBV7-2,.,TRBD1,CASSSVPGQGFAFF,TGTGCCAGCAGCTCCGTCCCGGGACAGGGGTTTGCTTTCTTT
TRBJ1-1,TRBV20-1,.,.,CSARVLGDTEAFF,TGCAGTGCTAGGGTTCTGGGGGACACTGAAGCTTTCTTT
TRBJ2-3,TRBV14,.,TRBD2,CASSQSATGTSGRDTQYF,TGTGCCAGCAGCCAGAGCGCGACCGGGACTAGCGGGAGAGATACGCAGTATTTT
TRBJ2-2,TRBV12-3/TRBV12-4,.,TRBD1,CASSWRQGAGTGELFF,TGTGCCAGCAGTTGGAGACAGGGGGCGGGCACCGGGGAGCTGTTTTTT
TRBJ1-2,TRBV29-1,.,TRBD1,CSVLHRDRGRGYTF,TGCAGCGTCCTACACCGGGACAGGGGCCGTGGCTACACCTTC
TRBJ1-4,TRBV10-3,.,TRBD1,CAISGQGAEKLFF,TGTGCCATCAGTGGCCAGGGGGCTGAAAAACTGTTTTTT
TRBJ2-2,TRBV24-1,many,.,CATSQQTNTGELFF,TGTGCCACGTCGCAGCAGACGAACACCGGGGAGCTGTTTTTT
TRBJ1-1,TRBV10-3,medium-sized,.,CATVFGGNTEAFF,TGTGCCACCGTTTTTGGAGGGAACACTGAAGCTTTCTTT
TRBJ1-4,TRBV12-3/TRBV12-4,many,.,CASSKGTKELFF,TGTGCCAGCAGCAAAGGGACGAAGGAACTGTTTTTT
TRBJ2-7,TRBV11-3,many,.,CASSLTRGAYEQYF,TGTGCCAGCAGCTTAACCCGGGGGGCTTACGAGCAGTACTTC
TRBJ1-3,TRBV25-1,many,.,CASSDPGAGNTIYF,TGTGCCAGCAGTGATCCAGGGGCTGGAAACACCATATATTTT
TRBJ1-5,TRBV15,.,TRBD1,CATSRVTTGHNQPQHF,TGTGCCACCAGCAGGGTGACGACAGGGCACAATCAGCCCCAGCATTTT
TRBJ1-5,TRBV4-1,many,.,CASSQGGRNQPQHF,TGCGCCAGCAGCCAGGGTGGGCGCAATCAGCCCCAGCATTTT
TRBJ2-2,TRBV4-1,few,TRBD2,CASSQGASGLDTGELFF,TGCGCCAGCAGCCAAGGGGCTAGCGGGTTAGACACCGGGGAGCTGTTTTTT
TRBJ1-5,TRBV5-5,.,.,CASSKERGQPQHF,TGTGCCAGCAGCAAGGAAAGGGGTCAGCCCCAGCATTTT
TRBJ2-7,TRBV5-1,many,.,CASSFDRNSYEQYF,TGCGCCAGCAGCTTCGACAGGAACTCCTACGAGCAGTACTTC
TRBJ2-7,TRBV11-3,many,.,CASSLSSFHEQYF,TGTGCCAGCAGCTTGTCCAGTTTCCACGAGCAGTACTTC
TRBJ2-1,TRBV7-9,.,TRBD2,CASSLDGISGGGYNEQFF,TGTGCCAGCAGCTTAGACGGGATAAGCGGGGGGGGCTACAATGAGCAGTTCTTC
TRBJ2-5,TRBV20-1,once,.,CSSQIGTSKTQYF,TGCAGTAGCCAGATCGGGACATCCAAGACCCAGTACTTC
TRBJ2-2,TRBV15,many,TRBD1,CATSTRTGLELGGELFF,TGTGCCACCAGCACTAGGACAGGGTTGGAATTAGGCGGGGAGCTGTTTTTT
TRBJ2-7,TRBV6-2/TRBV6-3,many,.,CASSNPLGGSYEQYF,TGTGCCAGCAGTAACCCGTTGGGCGGATCCTACGAGCAGTACTTC
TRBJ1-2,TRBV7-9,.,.,CASSYGGGRVDGYTF,TGTGCCAGCAGCTACGGGGGGGGCCGGGTTGATGGCTACACCTTC
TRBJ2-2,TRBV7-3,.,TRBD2,CASSLGLADFPGELFF,TGTGCCAGCAGTTTGGGACTAGCGGACTTCCCCGGGGAGCTGTTTTTT
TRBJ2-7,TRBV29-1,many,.,CSVELPGREQYF,TGCAGCGTTGAATTGCCGGGGCGCGAGCAGTACTTC
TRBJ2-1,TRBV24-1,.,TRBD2,CATAGAYNEQFF,TGTGCCACCGCGGGGGCCTACAATGAGCAGTTCTTC
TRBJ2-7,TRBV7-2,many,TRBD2,CASSLWRERPYEQYF,TGTGCCAGCAGCTTATGGCGGGAGCGCCCCTACGAGCAGTACTTC
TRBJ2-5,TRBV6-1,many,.,CPSPYQETQYF,TGTCCTTCCCCATACCAAGAGACCCAGTACTTC
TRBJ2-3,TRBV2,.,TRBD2,CASSATAFGGRAQYF,TGTGCCAGCAGTGCCACAGCTTTTGGCGGGAGGGCGCAGTATTTT
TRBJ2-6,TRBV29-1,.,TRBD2,CSVSGLAGGGLGANVLTF,TGCAGCGTTTCGGGACTAGCGGGAGGCGGTCTTGGGGCCAACGTCCTGACTTTC
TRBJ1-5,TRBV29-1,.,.,CSLRFGGQPQHF,TGCAGCTTACGGTTTGGAGGTCAGCCCCAGCATTTT
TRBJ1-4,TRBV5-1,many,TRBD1,CASSLGQGIKKLFF,TGCGCCAGCAGCTTGGGACAGGGTATAAAAAAACTGTTTTTT
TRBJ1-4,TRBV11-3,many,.,CASSFSQWDEKLFF,TGTGCCAGCAGCTTCAGTCAGTGGGATGAAAAACTGTTTTTT
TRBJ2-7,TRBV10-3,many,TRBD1,CAISGPRTGESYEQYF,TGTGCCATCAGTGGGCCCCGGACAGGGGAGTCCTACGAGCAGTACTTC
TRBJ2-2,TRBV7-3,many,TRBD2,CASSLVLAGASGELFF,TGTGCCAGCAGCTTAGTGCTAGCGGGAGCTAGCGGGGAGCTGTTTTTT
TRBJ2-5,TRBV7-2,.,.,CASSPYLDRTFQETQYF,TGTGCCAGCAGCCCCTACCTGGACAGAACCTTCCAAGAGACCCAGTACTTC